This T cell receptor beta chain came from a study of blood T cells in healthy people across ages. To note about this clonotype: Antigen unknown.

For the second PCR, which ran for 7 to 11 cycles, a sample-barcoded 5' primer and a J-beta primer mix were used. Each cDNA was tagged by a template-switch adaptor containing 12 random nucleotides. TCRdb reprocessed the 5' RACE reads with MiXCR, giving one entry per CDR3 protein. The repertoire holds 900,000 to 950,000 distinct CDR3 sequences, with about 27% as singletons. Findings and caveats of the study: More naive CD4+ cells and higher diversity marked long-lived donors relative to aged donors. Investigators viewed diversity estimates from one million T cells as underestimates, the study reported. Age brought a roughly linear fall in TCR beta diversity measured per million T cells.

Per germline, CDR1 MNHEY and CDR2 SMNVEV (reference sequence). The CDR3 contains 14 residues. Separately, the same data were catalogued under a study of T cells of mothers and their children.

The rearrangement links TRBV27 to TRBJ1-4; D is ambiguous. The sequencing sample was made of blood. The receptor was derived from a woman between 35 and 50 years old in good health. This CDR3 is CVGSLSVSFEKLFF. The CDR3 region has the DNA TGTGTCGGCAGTTTATCGGTTTCCTTCGAAAAACTGTTTTTT. The full variable domain, with the rest looked up from reference TRBV27 and TRBJ1-4, is EAQVTQNPRYLITVTGKKLTVTCSQNMNHEYMSWYRQDPGLGLRQIYYSMNVEVTDKGDVPEGYKVSRKEKRNFPLILESPSPNQTSLYFCVGSLSVSFEKLFFGSGTQLSVL.